The clone carrying this T cell receptor beta chain was detected only a few times. The CDR3 consists of 16 residues. Trimming cost V 0 bases and J 7 bases, with 19 bases left between them. Germline assignment: CDR1 DFQATT and CDR2 SNEGSKA (reference sequence). The TCRbeta library incorporated unique molecular identifiers. TCRdb reprocessed the PCR reads via MiXCR and lists one record per CDR3 protein. The sample has around 600,000 distinct CDR3 sequences; roughly a tenth are singletons. The data are from a study of T-cell reconstitution after alpha-beta-depleted transplantation in children. The rearrangement links TRBV20-1 to TRBJ2-1; D not certain. The sequence came from a human donor who donated a stem cell graft to a child with acute myeloid leukemia. The sample in question was PBMCs from the stem cell graft donor, obtained from the stem cell graft. The CDR3 nucleotides read TGCAGTGCTAGAGATCCCCAGGCTAGGGTTGGTAATGAGCAGTTCTTC. This translates into CSARDPQARVGNEQFF.